The 26 T cell receptor beta chains reported below all come from one sample, sequenced in a study of cytomegalovirus exposure and HLA in healthy donors (dated by TCRdb to about 2017). Receptor amplification or capture employed the immunoSEQ multiplex PCR assay. A mixture of 60 forward primers for TCR Vbeta segments and 13 reverse primers for TCR Jbeta segments was used in the multiplex PCR. TCRdb re-hosts the immuneACCESS table, in-frame sequences only. Its copies lack some clones; in the studies checked, an unresolved V gene accounts for under half of them, and the cause for the rest is not known. The sample includes 85,000 to 110,000 clones, with roughly 79% observed a single time. The ten most abundant clones make up less than 5% of the sample. The material sequenced was PBMCs. Source of these receptors: a man in his forties or fifties in good health and CMV-seropositive.

The J gene is TRBJ1-1, the V gene TRBV27, with D possibly TRBD1 on 5 matching bases. The germline gives CDR1 MNHEY, CDR2 SMNVEV (reference sequence). The V and J ends lost 5 bases and 4 bases respectively, with 17 bases between them. This CDR3 comprises 15 residues. The CDR3 region is CASSPGGFTRTEAFF. In DNA, the CDR3 is TGTGCCAGCAGTCCCGGGGGATTCACGCGCACTGAAGCTTTCTTT.

The J gene is TRBJ1-3, the V gene TRBV30; D uncertain. V lost 4 bases and J 0 bases, leaving 10 bases between the germline ends. CDR1 is GTSNPN, CDR2 SVGIG, per germline (reference sequence). The CDR3 extends over 14 amino acids. In nucleotides, the CDR3 is TGTGCCTGGAACCGGGGATTCTCTGGAAACACCATATATTTT. It encodes CAWNRGFSGNTIYF.

The V and J genes are TRBV5-6 and TRBJ2-5; 10 nucleotides match TRBD2. The V and J ends lost 4 bases and 1 base, in that order; junction bases with no gene match: 7. The germline CDR1 and CDR2 sequences are SGHDT and YYEEEE. The CDR3 covers 16 residues. In DNA form, the CDR3 reads TGTGCCAGCAGCCAAGAACTAGCGGGATTCCAAGAGACCCAGTACTTC. Protein product: CASSQELAGFQETQYF.

This chain uses TRBV6-5 with TRBJ2-7, with a possible D match to TRBD2 (6 bases). The germline V and J ends were trimmed by 2 bases and 2 bases, with 13 bases remaining between them. Germline V gene lookup returns CDR1 MNHEY and CDR2 SVGAGI. CDR3 size: 15 residues. DNA of the CDR3: TGTGCCAGCAGTTACGGGCTAGCGAGTGCCTACGAGCAGTACTTC. Translating it yields CASSYGLASAYEQYF.

The V call is TRBV7-3, the J call TRBJ2-7, with D perhaps matching TRBD1 (6 bases). CDR1 SGHTA and CDR2 FQGTGA come from the germline V gene. V was cut by 8 bases and J by 2 bases, with 22 bases left in between. The CDR3 has 16 residues. CDR3 bases: TGTGCCAGCCTCCAAACTTGGGCAGGGGAAGCCTACGAGCAGTACTTC. This codes for CASLQTWAGEAYEQYF.

This chain links TRBV5-6 with TRBJ2-7; no definite D call. The CDR3 totals 14 residues. V lost 1 base and J lost 4, with 12 bases in between. Germline V gene sequence: CDR1 SGHDT, CDR2 YYEEEE. Here the CDR3 reads CASSLYTGWYEQYF. CDR3 sequence (DNA): TGTGCCAGCAGCTTGTATACGGGTTGGTACGAGCAGTACTTC.

This clone was seen only a few times. This CDR3 is also generated by other DNA sequences in the sample. The chain is built from TRBV30 and TRBJ1-1; D ambiguous. The CDR3 is 16 residues long. The germline gives CDR1 GTSNPN, CDR2 SVGIG (reference sequence). The germline V and J ends were trimmed by 4 bases and 0 bases, with 18 bases remaining between them. In DNA, the CDR3 is TGTGCCTGGATTGGTTCGGGAGGCCTAATGAACACTGAAGCTTTCTTT. This sequence encodes CAWIGSGGLMNTEAFF.

The chain links TRBV28 to TRBJ2-7; 12 bases map to TRBD2. This CDR3 has 13 amino acids. Trimming removed 6 bases from V and 7 bases from J; junction bases left unmatched: 4. Germline V gene data show CDR1 as MDHEN and CDR2 as SYDVKM. CDR3 sequence (DNA): TGTGCCAGCAGGCCTAGCGGGAGGGGTGAGCAGTACTTC. It specifies CASRPSGRGEQYF.

V and J are TRBV28 and TRBJ2-1; D may be TRBD2 (6 bases). The germline gives CDR1 MDHEN, CDR2 SYDVKM. V lost 5 bases and J 15 bases, leaving 17 bases between the germline ends. This CDR3 region has 12 residues. Here the CDR3 reads CASSGGLPDLFF. DNA for the CDR3: TGTGCCAGCAGTGGGGGACTCCCCGATCTGTTCTTC.

The chain uses TRBV14 and TRBJ2-1, with TRBD1 matching over 9 bases. Germline assignment: CDR1 SGHDN and CDR2 FVKESK. Germline trimming cut 1 base from V and 6 bases from J; bases unmatched to any gene: 10. The CDR3 is made up of 17 amino acids. Written as DNA, the CDR3 is TGTGCCAGCAGCCAAGGAGCCCGGACAGGGGCGCGCAATGAGCAGTTCTTC. Translation: CASSQGARTGARNEQFF. The entire variable domain, with the rest obtained from reference TRBV14 and TRBJ2-1, is as follows: EAGVTQFPSHSVIEKGQTVTLRCDPISGHDNLYWYRRVMGKEIKFLLHFVKESKQDESGMPNNRFLAERTGGTYSTLKVQPAELEDSGVYFCASSQGARTGARNEQFFGPGTRLTVL.

The chain carries TRBV7-9 and TRBJ2-1; no clear D gene. Per germline, CDR1 SEHNR and CDR2 FQNEAQ (reference sequence). This CDR3 contains 12 residues. The ends were cut back, 5 bases at V and 7 bases at J, with 9 bases in the middle. CDR3 amino acids: CASSDQRNEQFF. CDR3 sequence (DNA): TGTGCCAGCAGCGACCAGAGGAATGAGCAGTTCTTC.

The chain combines TRBV7-8 with TRBJ2-1, with D unresolved. With 1 base removed from V and 2 bases from J, the gap between germline ends came to 9 bases. The CDR3 spans 15 residues. Germline CDR1 and CDR2: SGHVS and FQNEAQ. CDR3 coding DNA: TGTGCCAGCAGCTTAGTTACAGCCACCTACAATGAGCAGTTCTTC. Its protein product is CASSLVTATYNEQFF.

The chain has TRBV28 and TRBJ2-5; 8 bases are a match to TRBD1. After removal of 6 bases from V and 5 bases from J, the junction contained 8 bases not matched to a gene. Germline values: CDR1 MDHEN, CDR2 SYDVKM. The length of the CDR3 is 14 residues. CDR3 sequence (DNA): TGTGCCAGCAGAGGGACAGGAAATTCGGAGACCCAGTACTTC. Translating gives CASRGTGNSETQYF.

V usage is TRBV10-3 and J usage is TRBJ2-7; TRBD2 matches at 7 bases. V shed 10 bases, J shed 6 bases, and the junction held 15 bases outside the gene matches. CDR1 ENHRY and CDR2 SYGVKD come from the germline V gene. The CDR3 runs to 14 residues. The CDR3 spells CATEPGRDLSEQYF. The CDR3 DNA sequence: TGTGCCACGGAACCGGGGAGGGATTTGAGCGAGCAGTACTTC.

The chain couples TRBV5-1 to TRBJ2-5; 10 bases match TRBD2. Trimming at V came to 3 bases and at J to 3 bases, leaving 2 bases not matched to a gene. Germline V gene data show CDR1 as SGHRS and CDR2 as YFSETQ. The CDR3 sequence is 14 residues long. CDR3 region: CASSWGTSEETQYF. The CDR3 coding sequence is TGCGCCAGCAGCTGGGGGACTAGCGAAGAGACCCAGTACTTC.

Remarks on this clone: A read error may account for a junction end that differs from germline. This sequence joins TRBV4-3 and TRBJ2-1; 9 nucleotides match TRBD2. Per germline, CDR1 LGHNA and CDR2 YSLEER. The CDR3 sequence is 17 residues long. The CDR3 DNA reads as TGCGCCAGCAGCCAAGAAAGCGGGAGGAGATTAATAAATGAGCAGCTCTTC. This encodes CASSQESGRRLINEQLF.

This sequence joins TRBV28 and TRBJ2-7; 8 bases map to TRBD1. The CDR3 extends over 13 amino acids. The junction had 6 bases not matched to a gene; V was cut back by 4 bases and J by 7 bases. CDR1 is MDHEN and CDR2 is SYDVKM in the germline V gene. The CDR3 protein is CASSSGQGIEQYF. The CDR3 region has the DNA TGTGCCAGCAGTTCTGGACAGGGAATTGAGCAGTACTTC.

The chain has TRBV30 and TRBJ1-2; D remains ambiguous. The CDR3 contains 13 residues. The V gene lost 2 bases and the J gene lost 1 base, with 8 bases spanning the gap. Looked up from germline, CDR1 is GTSNPN and CDR2 is SVGIG (reference sequence). CDR3 amino acids: CAWSNSFNYGYTF. CDR3 sequence (DNA): TGTGCCTGGAGTAATTCCTTTAACTATGGCTACACCTTC.

This clone was seen more than once but under ten times. V usage is TRBV27 and J usage is TRBJ2-2; 9 positions agree with TRBD1. V shed 6 bases and J 6 bases; nucleotides not matched to a gene: 5. Germline values: CDR1 MNHEY, CDR2 SMNVEV (reference sequence). CDR3 length: 14 residues. CDR3 bases: TGTGCCAGCAGAAACAGGGGGCATCCCGGGGAGCTGTTTTTT. It specifies CASRNRGHPGELFF.

In its sample, this clone was seen once. The chain combines TRBV5-1 with TRBJ1-1; perhaps TRBD1 as D (5 bases). The V end was cut by 3 bases, the J end by 10 bases, with 22 bases between. The CDR3 runs to 15 residues. CDR1 and CDR2 from the germline V gene are SGHRS and YFSETQ. This CDR3 is CASSSVPYTQEGAFF. The CDR3 DNA follows: TGCGCCAGCAGCTCGGTCCCCTACACACAGGAGGGAGCTTTCTTT.

CDR3 loop: CASSQAGRQPQHF. In nucleotides, the CDR3 is TGTGCCAGTAGTCAGGCGGGCCGTCAGCCCCAGCATTTT. The gene calls are TRBV19 and TRBJ1-5; no reliable D call. V lost 5 bases and J lost 6, with 11 bases in between. CDR3 length equals 13 residues. Germline V gene lookup returns CDR1 LNHDA and CDR2 SQIVND (reference sequence).

CDR3 sequence reads: CASSRDRGRLPEETQYF. The CDR3 DNA sequence: TGTGCCAGCAGCCGGGACAGGGGGCGGCTCCCAGAAGAGACCCAGTACTTC. V is TRBV28 and J is TRBJ2-5; 12 bases align to TRBD1. Losses at the gene ends were 6 bases for V and 3 bases for J; bases not matched to a gene: 11. Looked up from germline, CDR1 is MDHEN and CDR2 is SYDVKM. CDR3 length: 17 amino acids.

The chain combines TRBV30 with TRBJ2-7, with D hard to call. Trimming took 0 bases from V and 5 from J, leaving 5 bases between them. The CDR3 contains 11 residues. CDR1 is GTSNPN, CDR2 SVGIG, per germline (reference sequence). CDR3 nucleotides: TGTGCCTGGAGTGTAGGAGACGAGCAGTACTTC. Amino acids: CAWSVGDEQYF.

The chain has TRBV9 and TRBJ2-1; D is perhaps TRBD1 (9 bases). The CDR3 runs 17 residues. Germline V gene lookup returns CDR1 SGDLS and CDR2 YYNGEE. V was clipped by 4 bases and J by 7 bases, with 24 bases between them. The CDR3 region has the DNA TGTGCCAGCAGCCCCGGGGGGGGGACAGGGATTAGAAATGAGCAGTTCTTC. Residues: CASSPGGGTGIRNEQFF.

This clone was observed a single time. This chain connects TRBV29-1 to TRBJ2-1, with TRBD2 matching 7 bases. V shed 7 bases, J shed 3 bases, and the junction held 9 bases outside the gene matches. CDR3 size: 14 residues. Germline loops: CDR1 SQVTM, CDR2 ANQGSEA. The CDR3 loop is CSGARSGFYNEQFF. As DNA, the CDR3 is TGCAGCGGGGCGCGTAGCGGGTTCTACAATGAGCAGTTCTTC.

The V gene is TRBV28, the J gene TRBJ2-1, with D uncertain. The CDR3 totals 15 residues. Germline values: CDR1 MDHEN, CDR2 SYDVKM. Trimming took off 6 bases at V and 0 bases at J, with 12 bases between the two ends. CDR3 in amino acids: CASRPSGRSYNEQFF. For the CDR3, the DNA is TGTGCCAGCAGACCGTCTGGCCGCTCCTACAATGAGCAGTTCTTC.